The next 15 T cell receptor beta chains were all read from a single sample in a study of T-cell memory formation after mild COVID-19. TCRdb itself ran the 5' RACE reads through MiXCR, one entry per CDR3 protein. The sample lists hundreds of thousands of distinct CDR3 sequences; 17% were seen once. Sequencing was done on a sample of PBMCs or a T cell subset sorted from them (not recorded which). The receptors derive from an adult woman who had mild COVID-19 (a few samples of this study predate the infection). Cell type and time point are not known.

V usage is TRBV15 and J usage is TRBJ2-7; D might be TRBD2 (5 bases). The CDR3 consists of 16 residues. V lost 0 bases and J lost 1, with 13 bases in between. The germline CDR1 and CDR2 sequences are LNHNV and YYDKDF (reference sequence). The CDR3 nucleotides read TGTGCCACCAGCAGAGAGTCCGGAGGAAGGTCCTACGAGCAGTACTTC. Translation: CATSRESGGRSYEQYF. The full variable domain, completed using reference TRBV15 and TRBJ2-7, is DAMVIQNPRYQVTQFGKPVTLSCSQTLNHNVMYWYQQKSSQAPKLLFHYYDKDFNNEADTPDNFQSRRPNTSFCFLDIRSPGLGDTAMYLCATSRESGGRSYEQYFGPGTRLTVT.

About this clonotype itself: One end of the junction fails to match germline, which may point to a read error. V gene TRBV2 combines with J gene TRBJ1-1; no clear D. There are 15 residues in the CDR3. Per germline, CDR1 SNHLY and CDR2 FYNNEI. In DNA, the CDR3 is TGTGCCAGCAGGGAAGGCGCCAGGCGGGACACTGAAGCTTTCTTT. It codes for CASREGARRDTEAFF.

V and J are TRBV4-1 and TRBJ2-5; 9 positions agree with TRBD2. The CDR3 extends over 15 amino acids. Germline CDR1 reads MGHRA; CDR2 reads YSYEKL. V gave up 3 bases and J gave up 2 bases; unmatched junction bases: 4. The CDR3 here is CASSQQTSGQETQYF. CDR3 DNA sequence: TGCGCCAGCAGCCAGCAGACTAGCGGACAAGAGACCCAGTACTTC.

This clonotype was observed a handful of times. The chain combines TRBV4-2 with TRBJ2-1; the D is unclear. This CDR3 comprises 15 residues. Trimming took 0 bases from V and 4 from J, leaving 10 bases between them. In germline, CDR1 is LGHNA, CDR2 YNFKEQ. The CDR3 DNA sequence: TGTGCCAGCAGCCAAGATGGGCAGGAATACAATGAGCAGTTCTTC. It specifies CASSQDGQEYNEQFF.

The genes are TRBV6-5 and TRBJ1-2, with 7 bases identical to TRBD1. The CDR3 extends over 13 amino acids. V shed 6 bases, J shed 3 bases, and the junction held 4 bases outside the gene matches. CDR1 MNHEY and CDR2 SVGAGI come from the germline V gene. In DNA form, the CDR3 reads TGTGCCAGCAGCCGGGACAGATACTATGGCTACACCTTC. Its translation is CASSRDRYYGYTF.

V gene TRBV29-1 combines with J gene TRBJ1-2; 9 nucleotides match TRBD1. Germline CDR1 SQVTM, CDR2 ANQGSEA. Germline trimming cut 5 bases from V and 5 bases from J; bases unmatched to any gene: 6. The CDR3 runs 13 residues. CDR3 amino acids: CSVSRGQGYGYTF. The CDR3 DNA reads TGCAGCGTTTCGAGGGGACAGGGATATGGCTACACCTTC.

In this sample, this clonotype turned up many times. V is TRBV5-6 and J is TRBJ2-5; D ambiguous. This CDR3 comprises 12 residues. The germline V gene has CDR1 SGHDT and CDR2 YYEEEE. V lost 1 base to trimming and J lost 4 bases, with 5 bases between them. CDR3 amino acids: CASSLWGETQYF. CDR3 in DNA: TGTGCCAGCAGCTTGTGGGGAGAGACCCAGTACTTC.

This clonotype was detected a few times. The CDR3 loop reads CASSRLAGGSPYEQYF. Written as DNA, the CDR3 is TGTGCCAGCAGTAGACTAGCGGGAGGATCCCCCTACGAGCAGTACTTC. This chain connects TRBV25-1 to TRBJ2-7; 13 bases align to TRBD2. The germline V gene has CDR1 MGHDK and CDR2 SYGVNS. The V segment lost 5 bases and the J segment 2 bases; nucleotides outside the gene matches: 6. This CDR3 has 16 amino acids.

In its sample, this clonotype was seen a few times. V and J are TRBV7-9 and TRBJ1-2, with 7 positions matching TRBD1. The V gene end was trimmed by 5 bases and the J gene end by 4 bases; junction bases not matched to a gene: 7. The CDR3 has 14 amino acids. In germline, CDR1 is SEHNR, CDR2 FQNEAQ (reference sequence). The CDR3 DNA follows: TGTGCCAGCAGCCCTGGGGACAGCCTCTATGGCTACACCTTC. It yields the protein CASSPGDSLYGYTF. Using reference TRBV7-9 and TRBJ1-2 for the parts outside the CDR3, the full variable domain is DTGVSQNPRHKITKRGQNVTFRCDPISEHNRLYWYRQTLGQGPEFLTYFQNEAQLEKSRLLSDRFSAERPKGSFSTLEIQRTEQGDSAMYLCASSPGDSLYGYTFGSGTRLTVV.

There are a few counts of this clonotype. CDR3 DNA sequence: TGCGCCAGCAGCCAAGAAGGTCAGGGGATCCGAACTGAAGCTTTCTTT. Its translation is CASSQEGQGIRTEAFF. This chain joins TRBV4-1 and TRBJ1-1, with TRBD1 as a possible D gene (6 bases). The V end was cut by 0 bases, the J end by 5 bases, with 16 bases between. The CDR3 contains 16 residues. Germline V gene lookup returns CDR1 MGHRA and CDR2 YSYEKL.

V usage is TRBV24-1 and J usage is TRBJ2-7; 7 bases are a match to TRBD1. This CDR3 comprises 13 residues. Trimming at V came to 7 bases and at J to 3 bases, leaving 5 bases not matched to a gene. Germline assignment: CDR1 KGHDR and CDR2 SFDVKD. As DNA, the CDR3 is TGTGCCACCAGCGAGACAGGGAACTACGAGCAGTACTTC. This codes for CATSETGNYEQYF.

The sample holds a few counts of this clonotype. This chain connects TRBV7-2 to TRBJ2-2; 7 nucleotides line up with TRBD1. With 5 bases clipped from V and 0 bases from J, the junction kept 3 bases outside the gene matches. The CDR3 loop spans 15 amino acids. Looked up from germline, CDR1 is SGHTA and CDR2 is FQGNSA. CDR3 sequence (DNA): TGTGCCAGCAGCCGCGGACAGGCGAACACCGGGGAGCTGTTTTTT. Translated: CASSRGQANTGELFF.

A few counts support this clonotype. In DNA, the CDR3 is TGCAGCGTTTTAACCGGGACAGGGACCGGGGAGCTGTTTTTT. It codes for CSVLTGTGTGELFF. The gene calls are TRBV29-1 and TRBJ2-2; TRBD1 matches at 9 bases. V lost 5 bases to trimming and J lost 5 bases; unmatched junction nucleotides: 6. Germline CDR1 reads SQVTM; CDR2 reads ANQGSEA. The CDR3 has 14 amino acids.

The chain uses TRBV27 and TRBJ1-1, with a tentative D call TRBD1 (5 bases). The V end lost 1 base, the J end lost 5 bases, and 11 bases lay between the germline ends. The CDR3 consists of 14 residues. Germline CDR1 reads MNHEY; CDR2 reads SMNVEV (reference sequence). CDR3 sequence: CASSLYGGRTEAFF. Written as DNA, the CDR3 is TGTGCCAGCAGTTTATACGGGGGTCGGACTGAAGCTTTCTTT.

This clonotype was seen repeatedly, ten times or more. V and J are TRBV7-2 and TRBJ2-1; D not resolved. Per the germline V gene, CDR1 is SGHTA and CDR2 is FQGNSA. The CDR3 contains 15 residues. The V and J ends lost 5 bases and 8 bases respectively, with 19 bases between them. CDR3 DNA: TGTGCCAGCAGCCGGACCCTAGACGATGTGGATGAGCAGTTCTTC. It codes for CASSRTLDDVDEQFF. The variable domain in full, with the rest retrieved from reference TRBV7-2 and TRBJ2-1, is GAGVSQSPSNKVTEKGKDVELRCDPISGHTALYWYRQSLGQGLEFLIYFQGNSAPDKSGLPSDRFSAERTGGSVSTLTIQRTQQEDSAVYLCASSRTLDDVDEQFFGPGTRLTVL.